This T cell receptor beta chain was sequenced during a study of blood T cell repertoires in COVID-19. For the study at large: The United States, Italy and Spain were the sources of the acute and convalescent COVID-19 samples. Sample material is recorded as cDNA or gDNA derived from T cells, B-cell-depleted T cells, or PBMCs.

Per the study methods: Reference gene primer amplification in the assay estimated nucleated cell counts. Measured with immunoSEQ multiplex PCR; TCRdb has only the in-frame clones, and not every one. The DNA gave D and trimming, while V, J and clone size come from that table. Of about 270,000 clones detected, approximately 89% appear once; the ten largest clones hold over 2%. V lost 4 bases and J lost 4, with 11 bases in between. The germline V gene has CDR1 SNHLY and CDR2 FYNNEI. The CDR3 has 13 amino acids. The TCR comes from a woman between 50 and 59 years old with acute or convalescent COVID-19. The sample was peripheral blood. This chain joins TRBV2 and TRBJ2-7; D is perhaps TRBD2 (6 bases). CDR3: CASSAVAGYEQYF. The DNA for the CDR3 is TGTGCCAGCAGTGCCGTCGCGGGGTACGAGCAGTACTTC.